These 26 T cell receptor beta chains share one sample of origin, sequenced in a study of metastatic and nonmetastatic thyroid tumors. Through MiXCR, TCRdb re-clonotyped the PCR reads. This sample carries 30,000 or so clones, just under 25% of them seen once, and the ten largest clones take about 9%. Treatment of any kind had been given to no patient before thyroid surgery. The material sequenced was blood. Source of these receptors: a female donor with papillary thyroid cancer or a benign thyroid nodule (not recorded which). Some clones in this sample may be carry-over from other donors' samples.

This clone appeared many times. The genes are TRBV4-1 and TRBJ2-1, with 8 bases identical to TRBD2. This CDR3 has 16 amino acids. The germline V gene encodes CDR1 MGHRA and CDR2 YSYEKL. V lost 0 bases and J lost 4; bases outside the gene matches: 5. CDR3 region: CASSQDLRGVYNEQFF. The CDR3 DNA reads TGCGCCAGCAGCCAAGATCTGCGGGGGGTGTACAATGAGCAGTTCTTC.

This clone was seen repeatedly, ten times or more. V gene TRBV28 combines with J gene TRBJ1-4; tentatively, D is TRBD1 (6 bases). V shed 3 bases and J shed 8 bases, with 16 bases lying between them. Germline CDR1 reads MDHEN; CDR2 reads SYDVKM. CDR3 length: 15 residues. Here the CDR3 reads CASSLGGGRVEKLFF. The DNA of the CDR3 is TGTGCCAGCAGTTTGGGCGGGGGGCGGGTAGAAAAACTGTTTTTT. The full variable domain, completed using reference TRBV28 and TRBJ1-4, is DVKVTQSSRYLVKRTGEKVFLECVQDMDHENMFWYRQDPGLGLRLIYFSYDVKMKEKGDIPEGYSVSREKKERFSLILESASTNQTSMYLCASSLGGGRVEKLFFGSGTQLSVL.

CDR3 bases: TGTGCCTGGAGTTTGGTGACCTCTGGGGCCAACGTCCTGACTTTC. Amino acid sequence: CAWSLVTSGANVLTF. The genes are TRBV30 and TRBJ2-6; D unclear. The germline V gene has CDR1 GTSNPN and CDR2 SVGIG (reference sequence). The V end lost 2 bases, the J end lost 0 bases, and 8 bases lay between the germline ends. The CDR3 covers 15 residues.

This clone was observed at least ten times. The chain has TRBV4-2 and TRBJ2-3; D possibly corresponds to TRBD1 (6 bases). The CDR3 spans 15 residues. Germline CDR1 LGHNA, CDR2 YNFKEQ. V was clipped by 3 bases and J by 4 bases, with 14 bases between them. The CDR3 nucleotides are TGTGCCAGCAGCCACGATCCACAGGGCGCAGATACGCAGTATTTT. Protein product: CASSHDPQGADTQYF.

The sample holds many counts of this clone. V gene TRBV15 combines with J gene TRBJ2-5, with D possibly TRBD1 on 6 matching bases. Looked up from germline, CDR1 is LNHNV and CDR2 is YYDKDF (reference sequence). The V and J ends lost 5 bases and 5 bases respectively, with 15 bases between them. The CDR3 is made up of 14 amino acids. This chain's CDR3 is CATSAGARMETQYF. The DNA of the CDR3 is TGTGCCACCAGCGCAGGGGCTCGAATGGAGACCCAGTACTTC.

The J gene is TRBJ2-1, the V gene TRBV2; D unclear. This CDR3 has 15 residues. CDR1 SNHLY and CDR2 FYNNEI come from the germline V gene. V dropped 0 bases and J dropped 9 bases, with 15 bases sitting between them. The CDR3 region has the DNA TGTGCCAGCAGTGAAGCCTGGTGGTCCGTCATTGAGCAGTTCTTC. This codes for CASSEAWWSVIEQFF. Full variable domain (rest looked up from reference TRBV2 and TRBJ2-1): EPEVTQTPSHQVTQMGQEVILRCVPISNHLYFYWYRQILGQKVEFLVSFYNNEISEKSEIFDDQFSVERPDGSNFTLKIRSTKLEDSAMYFCASSEAWWSVIEQFFGPGTRLTVL.

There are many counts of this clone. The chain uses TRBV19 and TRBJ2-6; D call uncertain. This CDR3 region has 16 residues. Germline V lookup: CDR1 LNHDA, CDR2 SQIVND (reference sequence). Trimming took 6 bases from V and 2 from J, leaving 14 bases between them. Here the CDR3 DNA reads TGTGCCAGTAGCCCCCGGTCGGGCCCTGGGGCCAACGTCCTGACTTTC. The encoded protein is CASSPRSGPGANVLTF. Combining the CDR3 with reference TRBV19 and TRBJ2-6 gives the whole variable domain DGGITQSPKYLFRKEGQNVTLSCEQNLNHDAMYWYRQDPGQGLRLIYYSQIVNDFQKGDIAEGYSVSREKKESFPLTVTSAQKNPTAFYLCASSPRSGPGANVLTFGAGSRLTVL.

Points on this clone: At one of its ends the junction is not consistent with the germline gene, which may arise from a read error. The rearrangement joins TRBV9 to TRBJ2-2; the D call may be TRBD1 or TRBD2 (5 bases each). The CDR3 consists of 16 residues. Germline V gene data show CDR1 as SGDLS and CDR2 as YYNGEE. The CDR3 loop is CATSVGSGAAGGELFF. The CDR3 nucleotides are TGTGCCACCAGCGTAGGTTCTGGGGCCGCGGGCGGGGAGCTGTTTTTT.

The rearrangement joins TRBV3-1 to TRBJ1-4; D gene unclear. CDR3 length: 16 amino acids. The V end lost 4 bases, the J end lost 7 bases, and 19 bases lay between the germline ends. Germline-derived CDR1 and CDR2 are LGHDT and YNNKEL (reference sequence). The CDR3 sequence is CASSPSSTAGGEKLFF. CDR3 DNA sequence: TGTGCCAGCAGCCCGTCCAGTACAGCGGGAGGTGAAAAACTGTTTTTT.

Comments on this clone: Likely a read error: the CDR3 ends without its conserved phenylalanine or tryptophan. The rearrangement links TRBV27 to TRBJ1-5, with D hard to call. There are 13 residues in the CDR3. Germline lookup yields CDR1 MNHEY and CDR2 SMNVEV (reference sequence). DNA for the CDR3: TGTGCCAGCAGTTTAGAACCAAATCAGCCGCAGCATAAT. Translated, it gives CASSLEPNQPQHN.

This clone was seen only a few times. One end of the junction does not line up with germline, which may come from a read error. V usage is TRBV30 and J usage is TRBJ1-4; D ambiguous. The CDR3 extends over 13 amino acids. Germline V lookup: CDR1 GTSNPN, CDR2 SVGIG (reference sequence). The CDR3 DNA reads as TGTGCCTTGACATGGCCTACTAATGACAAACTGTTTTTT. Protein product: CALTWPTNDKLFF.

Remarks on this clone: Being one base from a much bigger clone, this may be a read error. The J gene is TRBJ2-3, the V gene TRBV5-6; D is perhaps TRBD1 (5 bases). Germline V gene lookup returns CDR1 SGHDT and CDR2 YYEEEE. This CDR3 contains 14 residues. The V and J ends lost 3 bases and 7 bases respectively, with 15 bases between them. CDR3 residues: CASSWVTEIYTQYF. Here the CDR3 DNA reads TGTGCCAGCAGCTGGGTGACAGAGATATATACGCAGTATTTT.

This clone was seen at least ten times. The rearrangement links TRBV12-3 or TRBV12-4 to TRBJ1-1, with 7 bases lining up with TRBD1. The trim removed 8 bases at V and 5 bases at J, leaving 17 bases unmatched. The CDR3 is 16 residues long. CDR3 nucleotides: TGTGCCAGCGGATCTCCCGGGGAGGGGGCAGGGACTGAAGCTTTCTTT. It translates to CASGSPGEGAGTEAFF.

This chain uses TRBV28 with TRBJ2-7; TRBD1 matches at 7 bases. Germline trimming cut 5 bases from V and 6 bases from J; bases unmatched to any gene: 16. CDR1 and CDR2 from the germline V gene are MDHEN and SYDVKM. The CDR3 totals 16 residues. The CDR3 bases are TGTGCCAGCAGTCCTAACACCGGGACAGTGGCCTGCGAGCAGTACTTC. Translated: CASSPNTGTVACEQYF.

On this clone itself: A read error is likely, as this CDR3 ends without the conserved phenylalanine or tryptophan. CDR3 loop: CASSLYGTTSYEQYI. DNA for the CDR3: TGTGCCAGCAGTTTGTATGGGACAACCTCCTACGAGCAGTACATC. This chain links TRBV2 with TRBJ2-7; TRBD1 is a possible D gene (6 bases). Germline V lookup: CDR1 SNHLY, CDR2 FYNNEI. This CDR3 is built from 15 residues. V was pared by 5 bases and J by 0 bases, with 14 bases between.

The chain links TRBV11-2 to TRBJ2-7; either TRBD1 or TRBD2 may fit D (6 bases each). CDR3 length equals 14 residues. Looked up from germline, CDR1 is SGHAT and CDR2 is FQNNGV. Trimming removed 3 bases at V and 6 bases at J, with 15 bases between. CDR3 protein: CASSFVRGGVEQYF. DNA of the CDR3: TGTGCCAGCAGCTTCGTCAGGGGAGGAGTCGAGCAGTACTTC.

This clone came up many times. CDR3 amino acids: CASSLGDEQYF. The CDR3, as DNA: TGTGCCAGTAGTCTTGGGGACGAGCAGTACTTC. This chain connects TRBV19 to TRBJ2-7, with D unclear. The CDR3 is 11 amino acids. The germline V and J ends were trimmed by 5 bases and 5 bases, with 7 bases remaining between them. Looked up from germline, CDR1 is LNHDA and CDR2 is SQIVND (reference sequence).

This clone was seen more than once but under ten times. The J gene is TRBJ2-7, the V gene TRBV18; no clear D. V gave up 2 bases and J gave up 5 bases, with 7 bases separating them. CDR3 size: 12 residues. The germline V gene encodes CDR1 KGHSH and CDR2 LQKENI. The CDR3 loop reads CASSPSFNEQYF. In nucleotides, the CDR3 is TGTGCCAGCTCACCAAGTTTTAACGAGCAGTACTTC. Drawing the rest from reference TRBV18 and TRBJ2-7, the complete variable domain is NAGVMQNPRHLVRRRGQEARLRCSPMKGHSHVYWYRQLPEEGLKFMVYLQKENIIDESGMPKERFSAEFPKEGPSILRIQQVVRGDSAAYFCASSPSFNEQYFGPGTRLTVT.

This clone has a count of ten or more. This CDR3 reads CASSYVGSYNEQFF. CDR3 nucleotide sequence: TGTGCCAGCAGTTACGTAGGCAGTTACAATGAGCAGTTCTTC. This rearrangement joins TRBV6-6 to TRBJ2-1; unclear D gene. Trimming stripped 2 bases from V and 4 bases from J, with 9 bases between. Germline V gene lookup returns CDR1 MNHNY and CDR2 SVGAGI (reference sequence). The CDR3 has 14 amino acids.

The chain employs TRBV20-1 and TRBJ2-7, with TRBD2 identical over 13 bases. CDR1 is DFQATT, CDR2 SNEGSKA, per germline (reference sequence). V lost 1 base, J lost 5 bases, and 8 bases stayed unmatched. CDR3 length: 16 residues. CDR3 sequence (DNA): TGCAGTGCTAGAGTACTAGCGGGAGGGCCGTTGCACGAGCAGTACTTC. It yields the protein CSARVLAGGPLHEQYF.

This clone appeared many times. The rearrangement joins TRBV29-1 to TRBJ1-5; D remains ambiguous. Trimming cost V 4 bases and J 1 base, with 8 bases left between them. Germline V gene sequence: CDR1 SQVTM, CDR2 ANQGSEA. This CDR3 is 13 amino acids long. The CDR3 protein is CSVVAGSNQPQHF. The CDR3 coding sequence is TGCAGCGTTGTTGCGGGGAGCAATCAGCCCCAGCATTTT.

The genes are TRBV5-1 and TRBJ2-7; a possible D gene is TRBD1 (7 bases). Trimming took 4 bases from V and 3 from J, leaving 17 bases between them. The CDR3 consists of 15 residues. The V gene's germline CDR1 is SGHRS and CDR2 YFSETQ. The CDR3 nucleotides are TGCGCCAGCAGCGGAGGGGGCGGTCAGGACTACGAGCAGTACTTC. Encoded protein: CASSGGGGQDYEQYF.

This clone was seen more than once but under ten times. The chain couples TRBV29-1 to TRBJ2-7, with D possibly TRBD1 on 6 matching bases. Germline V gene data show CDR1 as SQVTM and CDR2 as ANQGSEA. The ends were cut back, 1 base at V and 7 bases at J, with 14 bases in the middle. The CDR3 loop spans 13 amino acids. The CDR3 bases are TGCAGCGTTGAAGGGACAGTAAATAAAGAGCAGTACTTC. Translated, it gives CSVEGTVNKEQYF.

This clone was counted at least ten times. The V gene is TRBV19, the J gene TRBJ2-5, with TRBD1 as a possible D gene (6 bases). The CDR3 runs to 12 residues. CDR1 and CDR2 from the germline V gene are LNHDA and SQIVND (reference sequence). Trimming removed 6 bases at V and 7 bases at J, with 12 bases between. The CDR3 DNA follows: TGTGCCAGTAGGGGGGCCTACGGGACCCAGTACTTC. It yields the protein CASRGAYGTQYF.

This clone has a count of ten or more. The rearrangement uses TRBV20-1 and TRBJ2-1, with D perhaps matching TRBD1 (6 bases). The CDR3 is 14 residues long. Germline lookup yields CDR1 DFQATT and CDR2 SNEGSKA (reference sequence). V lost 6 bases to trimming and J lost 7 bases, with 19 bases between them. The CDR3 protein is CSATGTTRLNEQFF. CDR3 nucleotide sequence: TGCAGTGCAACCGGGACAACCCGTCTGAATGAGCAGTTCTTC.

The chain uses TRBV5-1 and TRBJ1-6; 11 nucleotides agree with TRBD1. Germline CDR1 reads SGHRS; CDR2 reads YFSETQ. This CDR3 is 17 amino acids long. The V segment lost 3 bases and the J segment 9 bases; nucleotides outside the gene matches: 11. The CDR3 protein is CASSSQVGQGAPSPLHF. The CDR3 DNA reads TGCGCCAGCAGCTCACAAGTTGGACAGGGGGCGCCTTCACCCCTCCACTTT.